This T cell receptor (beta chain) originates from a study of cytomegalovirus exposure and HLA in healthy donors. Study-wide findings and caveats: Several of the most significant clusters were apparently associated with common viral pathogens in a later analysis. Earlier analysis looked at TCR beta V segments, and most were productive about 87% or about 30% of the time. Rare TCR sequences dominated, though some public TCRs recurred in many donors.

In the case of this clone: As yet, its antigen is unknown.

Researchers ran the PCR with 60 Vbeta and 13 Jbeta primers. Libraries were prepared by immunoSEQ multiplex PCR; TCRdb keeps only in-frame clonotypes and omits some of them. The sample carries around 140,000 clones, approximately 76% recorded once. The CDR3 is made up of 10 amino acids. The germline gives CDR1 WSHSY, CDR2 SAAADI. This chain connects TRBV10-2 to TRBJ2-5; D uncertain. Matching the DNA end better, TRBJ2-7 makes the J call doubtful. Sequenced material: PBMCs. This receptor was taken from a middle-aged man in good health and CMV-seronegative. As DNA, the CDR3 is TGCGCCAGCAGTGAATACGAGCAGTACTTC. Protein sequence: CASSEYEQYF.